These 20 T cell receptor beta chains came from one sample sequenced in a study of blood T cell repertoires in COVID-19. Assay: immunoSEQ multiplex PCR; the TCRdb copy retains only in-frame clones and omits some. In the table there are around 88,000 clones, around 82% of which are singletons. The sequenced sample was peripheral blood. The receptors come from a man aged 50-60 years who had recovered from COVID-19.

This clone was counted a single time. The CDR3 loop reads CASSQEPSGSRETQYF. The CDR3 DNA reads TGTGCCAGCAGCCAAGAGCCTAGCGGGAGTCGAGAGACCCAGTACTTC. V is TRBV4-2 and J is TRBJ2-5; 10 bases are shared with TRBD2. The CDR3 is 16 amino acids. Germline V lookup: CDR1 LGHNA, CDR2 YNFKEQ. V lost 0 bases and J lost 4; bases outside the gene matches: 5.

V is TRBV7-9 and J is TRBJ2-5; tentative D call: TRBD2 (5 bases). V lost 3 bases and J 5 bases, leaving 13 bases between the germline ends. The CDR3 sequence is 14 residues long. Germline V gives CDR1 SEHNR, CDR2 FQNEAQ (reference sequence). Here the CDR3 reads CASSFGLPGETQYF. CDR3 DNA: TGTGCCAGCAGCTTCGGCCTCCCGGGGGAGACCCAGTACTTC.

The chain employs TRBV15 and TRBJ1-2; 7 nucleotides align to TRBD1. V gave up 0 bases and J gave up 6 bases; unmatched junction bases: 1. In germline, CDR1 is LNHNV, CDR2 YYDKDF (reference sequence). The CDR3 covers 13 residues. The CDR3 reads CATSRDRGDGYTF. In nucleotides, the CDR3 is TGTGCCACCAGCAGAGACAGGGGGGATGGCTACACCTTC.

The rearrangement uses TRBV25-1 and TRBJ2-3, with a possible D match to TRBD2 (6 bases). CDR1 and CDR2 from the germline V gene are MGHDK and SYGVNS. The CDR3 contains 12 residues. Deletions cut 6 bases from V and 6 bases from J, with 10 bases between. The CDR3 DNA follows: TGTGCCAGCAGCGGGAGTATCGATACGCAGTATTTT. This gives the protein CASSGSIDTQYF. The whole variable domain, remainder taken from reference TRBV25-1 and TRBJ2-3, is EADIYQTPRYLVIGTGKKITLECSQTMGHDKMYWYQQDPGMELHLIHYSYGVNSTEKGDLSSESTVSRIRTEHFPLTLESARPSHTSQYLCASSGSIDTQYFGPGTRLTVL.

The chain couples TRBV2 to TRBJ2-7, with 11 nucleotides matching TRBD2. Germline loops: CDR1 SNHLY, CDR2 FYNNEI. This CDR3 is built from 15 residues. V was clipped by 5 bases and J by 2 bases; unmatched bases: 5. The CDR3, as DNA: TGTGCCAGCAGTCAACTAGCGGGAGCACCCTACGAGCAGTACTTC. This gives the protein CASSQLAGAPYEQYF.

This chain links TRBV5-1 with TRBJ2-7; 15 bases match TRBD2. Per germline, CDR1 SGHRS and CDR2 YFSETQ. V shed 4 bases and J 4 bases; nucleotides not matched to a gene: 6. The CDR3 extends over 16 amino acids. The CDR3 is CASSPGTSGRWYEQYF. The CDR3 DNA follows: TGCGCCAGCAGCCCAGGGACTAGCGGGAGGTGGTACGAGCAGTACTTC.

The chain couples TRBV19 to TRBJ2-5; possibly TRBD2 for D (6 bases). Per the germline V gene, CDR1 is LNHDA and CDR2 is SQIVND (reference sequence). This CDR3 is 13 amino acids long. The V and J ends lost 5 bases and 1 base respectively, with 8 bases between them. The CDR3 nucleotides read TGTGCCAGTAGTTGGGACTTCCAAGAGACCCAGTACTTC. Its protein is CASSWDFQETQYF.

The V gene is TRBV6-5, the J gene TRBJ2-2, with D uncertain. The CDR3 extends over 13 amino acids. The V end was cut by 6 bases, the J end by 6 bases, with 11 bases between. Germline V gives CDR1 MNHEY, CDR2 SVGAGI. Here the CDR3 reads CASRSGLAGELFF. CDR3 DNA: TGTGCCAGCAGATCGGGTTTAGCCGGGGAGCTGTTTTTT.

The chain uses TRBV18 and TRBJ1-2; a possible D gene is TRBD1 (6 bases). Germline CDR1 and CDR2: KGHSH and LQKENI. The CDR3 covers 13 residues. V lost 3 bases and J 6 bases, leaving 11 bases between the germline ends. The CDR3: CASSPRTDDGYTF. DNA of the CDR3: TGTGCCAGCTCACCTCGGACAGACGATGGCTACACCTTC.

The chain joins TRBV2 to TRBJ2-7, with TRBD1 identical over 11 bases. The CDR3 contains 13 residues. CDR1 is SNHLY, CDR2 FYNNEI, per germline. The trim removed 7 bases at V and 4 bases at J, leaving 3 bases unmatched. CDR3 coding DNA: TGTGCCAGCAACCGGGACAGGGGGTACGAGCAGTACTTC. Protein: CASNRDRGYEQYF. The whole variable domain, filled in from reference TRBV2 and TRBJ2-7, reads EPEVTQTPSHQVTQMGQEVILRCVPISNHLYFYWYRQILGQKVEFLVSFYNNEISEKSEIFDDQFSVERPDGSNFTLKIRSTKLEDSAMYFCASNRDRGYEQYFGPGTRLTVT.

This chain uses TRBV6-5 with TRBJ2-7; D not certain. This CDR3 spans 15 amino acids. Trimming removed 6 bases at V and 3 bases at J, with 18 bases between. CDR1 and CDR2 (germline): MNHEY, SVGAGI. The CDR3 here is CASSYSPQAGYEQYF. The CDR3 bases are TGTGCCAGCAGCTATTCCCCCCAAGCCGGCTACGAGCAGTACTTC.

V and J are TRBV11-2 and TRBJ2-3, with D tentatively TRBD2 (6 bases). V was cut by 5 bases and J by 2 bases, with 14 bases left in between. Germline V gives CDR1 SGHAT, CDR2 FQNNGV. The CDR3 runs 15 residues. CDR3 protein: CASSPQGGFTDTQYF. The CDR3 bases are TGTGCCAGCAGCCCCCAAGGAGGGTTCACAGATACGCAGTATTTT.

The rearrangement uses TRBV25-1 and TRBJ2-1, with 7 bases that match TRBD1. The length of the CDR3 is 17 residues. In germline, CDR1 is MGHDK, CDR2 SYGVNS. After removal of 4 bases from V and 4 bases from J, the junction contained 13 bases not matched to a gene. Here the CDR3 reads CASSGRQQGKTYNEQFF. The CDR3 bases are TGTGCCAGCAGTGGCAGGCAACAGGGGAAAACTTACAATGAGCAGTTCTTC.

This chain links TRBV5-5 with TRBJ2-3; D may match TRBD1 or TRBD2 (6 bases each). This CDR3 is built from 13 residues. The germline V and J ends were trimmed by 4 bases and 6 bases, with 12 bases remaining between them. Germline CDR1 reads SGHKS; CDR2 reads YYEKEE (reference sequence). The CDR3 here is CASSLGGIDTQYF. CDR3 coding DNA: TGTGCCAGCAGCCTGGGGGGCATTGATACGCAGTATTTT. Full variable domain (rest looked up from reference TRBV5-5 and TRBJ2-3): DAGVTQSPTHLIKTRGQQVTLRCSPISGHKSVSWYQQVLGQGPQFIFQYYEKEERGRGNFPDRFSARQFPNYSSELNVNALLLGDSALYLCASSLGGIDTQYFGPGTRLTVL.

With respect to this clone: A read error may produce the germline difference seen at one junction end. The V and J genes are TRBV6-1 and TRBJ2-3; unclear D gene. Germline CDR1 and CDR2: MNHNS and SASEGT. The CDR3 runs to 13 residues. CDR3 DNA sequence: TGTGCCAGCAGGGAAGCTCCGGTCGATACGCAGTATTTT. Residues: CASREAPVDTQYF.

This clone was observed once. The chain carries TRBV7-2 and TRBJ1-5, with a possible D match to TRBD1 (5 bases). This CDR3 is 15 amino acids long. Trimming cost V 1 base and J 6 bases, with 13 bases left between them. CDR1 is SGHTA, CDR2 FQGNSA, per germline. CDR3 DNA sequence: TGTGCCAGCAGCTTAGACGGCCACGGGGGTCAGCCCCAGCATTTT. Protein product: CASSLDGHGGQPQHF.

The chain employs TRBV7-9 and TRBJ2-3, with 9 bases that match TRBD1. V shed 7 bases and J 0 bases; nucleotides not matched to a gene: 5. The germline CDR1 and CDR2 sequences are SEHNR and FQNEAQ (reference sequence). CDR3 length: 15 amino acids. CDR3 in amino acids: CASTGQGESTDTQYF. The CDR3, as DNA: TGTGCCAGCACGGGACAGGGTGAGAGCACAGATACGCAGTATTTT.

V is TRBV27 and J is TRBJ2-2; D unresolved. The CDR3 sequence is 14 residues long. The germline CDR1 and CDR2 sequences are MNHEY and SMNVEV (reference sequence). V gave up 4 bases and J gave up 1 base, with 7 bases separating them. The chain's CDR3 is CASSSPLNTGELFF. The CDR3 DNA sequence: TGTGCCAGCAGTTCCCCACTGAACACCGGGGAGCTGTTTTTT.

J is TRBJ2-1 and V is TRBV10-3, with D possibly matching TRBD1 (6 bases). The ends were cut back, 5 bases at V and 6 bases at J, with 11 bases in the middle. CDR1 is ENHRY and CDR2 is SYGVKD in the germline V gene. CDR3 length equals 13 residues. Here the CDR3 DNA reads TGTGCCATCAGTCCGGGACACCTCAATGAGCAGTTCTTC. Its translation is CAISPGHLNEQFF.

The genes are TRBV9 and TRBJ2-7, with TRBD2 identical over 10 bases. CDR1 is SGDLS and CDR2 is YYNGEE in the germline V gene. V lost 3 bases and J lost 6; bases outside the gene matches: 9. This CDR3 is 15 amino acids long. The CDR3 sequence: CASSAVAGGWGEQYF. CDR3 DNA: TGTGCCAGCAGCGCAGTAGCGGGGGGTTGGGGCGAGCAGTACTTC.